This TCR beta chain was sequenced during a study of blood T cell repertoires in COVID-19. Turning to the study itself: There were acute and convalescent COVID-19 samples, and they came from the United States, Italy and Spain. Sample material is recorded as cDNA or gDNA derived from T cells, B-cell-depleted T cells, or PBMCs.

The Seattle patients, enrolled during active infection, were followed longitudinally. Original data processing: It was from reference gene primer amplification that nucleated cell counts were estimated. Profiled with immunoSEQ multiplex PCR; TCRdb holds only in-frame clones, not every one. Clone size and the V and J calls come from that table; the DNA yielded D and trimming. The sample includes about 200,000 clones, roughly 84% of them seen just once. The clonotype originates from a middle-aged man with COVID-19, enrolled during active disease. Material: peripheral blood.

The CDR3 reads CASSFPGLAGGNEQFF. The CDR3 region has the DNA TGTGCCAGCAGTTTCCCTGGACTAGCGGGAGGGAATGAGCAGTTCTTC. This rearrangement joins TRBV27 to TRBJ2-1; 15 positions agree with TRBD2. Looked up from germline, CDR1 is MNHEY and CDR2 is SMNVEV (reference sequence). This CDR3 region has 16 residues. The trim removed 3 bases at V and 7 bases at J, leaving 4 bases unmatched.